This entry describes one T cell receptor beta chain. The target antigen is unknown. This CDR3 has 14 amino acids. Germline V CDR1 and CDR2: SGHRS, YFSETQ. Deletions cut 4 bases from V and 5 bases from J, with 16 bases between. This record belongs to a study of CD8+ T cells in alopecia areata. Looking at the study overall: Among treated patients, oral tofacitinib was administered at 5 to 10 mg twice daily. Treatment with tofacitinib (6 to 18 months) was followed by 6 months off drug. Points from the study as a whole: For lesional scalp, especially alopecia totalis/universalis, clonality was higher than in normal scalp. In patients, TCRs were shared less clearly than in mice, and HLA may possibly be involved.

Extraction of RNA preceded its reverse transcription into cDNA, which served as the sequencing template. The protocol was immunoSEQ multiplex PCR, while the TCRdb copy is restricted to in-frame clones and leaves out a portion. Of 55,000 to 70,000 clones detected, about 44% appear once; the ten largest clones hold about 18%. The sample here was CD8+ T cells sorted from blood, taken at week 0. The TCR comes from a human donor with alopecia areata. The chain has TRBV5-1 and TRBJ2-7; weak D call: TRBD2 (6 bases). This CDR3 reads CASSPEGRENEQYF. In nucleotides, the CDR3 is TGCGCCAGCAGCCCGGAGGGACGGGAAAACGAGCAGTACTTC. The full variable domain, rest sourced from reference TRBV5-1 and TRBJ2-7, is KAGVTQTPRYLIKTRGQQVTLSCSPISGHRSVSWYQQTPGQGLQFLFEYFSETQRNKGNFPGRFSGRQFSNSRSEMNVSTLELGDSALYLCASSPEGRENEQYFGPGTRLTVT.